Below are 17 T cell receptor beta chains sequenced from a single sample in a study of blood T cell repertoires in COVID-19 (dated by TCRdb to about 2020). The library was prepared using the immunoSEQ multiplex PCR assay. The source is immuneACCESS, and TCRdb retained only in-frame sequences with V and J called. Part of the clones is not carried over; for the studies checked, unresolved V genes explain less than half of this, and the remainder is unexplained. The sample has 130,000 to 150,000 clones on record, 88% of them singletons. Jointly, the top ten make up about 2.5% of the sample. Sequenced: peripheral blood. The receptors were gathered from a human donor in a cohort sampled during active COVID-19.

This chain uses TRBV7-2 with TRBJ2-3; 13 nucleotides line up with TRBD2. The germline gives CDR1 SGHTA, CDR2 FQGNSA. The ends lost 1 base at V and 3 bases at J; junction bases unmatched: 1. The CDR3 sequence is 16 residues long. In DNA form, the CDR3 reads TGTGCCAGCAGCTTAGTACTAGCGGGGGGGACAGATACGCAGTATTTT. This codes for CASSLVLAGGTDTQYF. Full variable domain (rest looked up from reference TRBV7-2 and TRBJ2-3): GAGVSQSPSNKVTEKGKDVELRCDPISGHTALYWYRQSLGQGLEFLIYFQGNSAPDKSGLPSDRFSAERTGGSVSTLTIQRTQQEDSAVYLCASSLVLAGGTDTQYFGPGTRLTVL.

This chain uses TRBV18 with TRBJ2-1; tentative D call: TRBD2 (5 bases). Trimming left V 6 bases short and J 6 bases short, with 15 bases between. Germline lookup yields CDR1 KGHSH and CDR2 LQKENI. This CDR3 region has 14 residues. The DNA for the CDR3 is TGTGCCAGCTCCCCCGGAACACTAGGCAATGAGCAGTTCTTC. Protein: CASSPGTLGNEQFF.

This rearrangement joins TRBV7-2 to TRBJ2-1; no definite D call. Germline V gives CDR1 SGHTA, CDR2 FQGNSA. The CDR3 contains 15 residues. The germline V and J ends were trimmed by 1 base and 3 bases, with 10 bases remaining between them. This CDR3 reads CASSLGSLNYNEQFF. The CDR3 DNA sequence: TGTGCCAGCAGCTTAGGGAGTTTAAACTACAATGAGCAGTTCTTC.

The chain employs TRBV6-2 or TRBV6-3 and TRBJ2-1, with 14 positions matching TRBD2. The CDR3 contains 15 residues. J was trimmed by 4 bases and V by 6 bases; bases with no gene match: 2. The germline V gene encodes CDR1 MNHEY and CDR2 SVGEGT. The DNA for the CDR3 is TGTGCCAGCAGCGGGACTAGCGGGGGTTACAATGAGCAGTTCTTC. Translation gives CASSGTSGGYNEQFF.

V usage is TRBV4-1 and J usage is TRBJ2-5; 8 positions match TRBD2. Trimming took 5 bases from V and 1 from J; bases not matched to a gene: 6. The CDR3 runs to 15 residues. Germline V gene lookup returns CDR1 MGHRA and CDR2 YSYEKL. The CDR3 coding sequence is TGCGCCAGCAGCTCAATAGCGGGGACCCAAGAGACCCAGTACTTC. Residues: CASSSIAGTQETQYF.

This chain connects TRBV21-1 to TRBJ1-6; the D call TRBD1 from the table was never checked on the DNA. TRBV21-1 is described as a pseudogene. This CDR3 is 14 amino acids long. As DNA, the CDR3 is TGTGCCAGCACCCCCGACAGTAAGGATTCACCCCTCCACTTT. This codes for CASTPDSKDSPLHF.

This chain links TRBV7-8 with TRBJ1-5, with D uncertain. CDR3 size: 14 residues. V gave up 5 bases and J gave up 2 bases, with 10 bases separating them. The germline gives CDR1 SGHVS, CDR2 FQNEAQ. CDR3 region: CASSEQYGNQPQHF. The CDR3 nucleotides read TGTGCCAGCAGCGAACAATATGGCAATCAGCCCCAGCATTTT.

The V gene is TRBV5-1, the J gene TRBJ1-1; possible D gene TRBD1, 5 bases. Germline V gene data show CDR1 as SGHRS and CDR2 as YFSETQ. Deletions cut 0 bases from V and 2 bases from J, with 11 bases between. CDR3 length: 15 amino acids. CDR3 sequence (DNA): TGCGCCAGCAGCTTGGGTGGGAGGGGAAACACTGAAGCTTTCTTT. It encodes CASSLGGRGNTEAFF.

This sequence joins TRBV28 and TRBJ1-4; 9 positions agree with TRBD1. CDR3 length equals 15 residues. Germline values: CDR1 MDHEN, CDR2 SYDVKM. The V and J ends lost 1 base and 8 bases, in that order; junction bases with no gene match: 5. The CDR3 region is CASSLSGQGLEKLFF. As DNA, the CDR3 is TGTGCCAGCAGTTTATCGGGACAGGGACTGGAAAAACTGTTTTTT.

The chain combines TRBV24-1 with TRBJ2-7; D remains ambiguous. This CDR3 comprises 14 residues. CDR1 KGHDR and CDR2 SFDVKD come from the germline V gene. V was pared by 3 bases and J by 10 bases, with 18 bases between. The CDR3 sequence: CATSDPHASRVQYF. In DNA form, the CDR3 reads TGTGCCACCAGTGATCCGCACGCGAGTCGGGTCCAGTACTTC.

This clone showed up just once. V gene TRBV7-3 combines with J gene TRBJ2-7; 10 positions agree with TRBD1. The CDR3 consists of 15 residues. V gave up 3 bases and J gave up 3 bases; unmatched junction bases: 5. Germline CDR1 is SGHTA and CDR2 is FQGTGA. The CDR3 spells CASSFGQGEGYEQYF. DNA of the CDR3: TGTGCCAGCAGCTTTGGACAGGGGGAAGGCTACGAGCAGTACTTC.

The chain carries TRBV5-1 and TRBJ1-6; D perhaps matches TRBD1 (6 bases). With 2 bases removed from V and 9 bases from J, the gap between germline ends came to 21 bases. The germline gives CDR1 SGHRS, CDR2 YFSETQ. The CDR3 spans 17 residues. The CDR3 region has the DNA TGCGCCAGCAGCTTAAATCACAGGGTTGGGAATTCTTCACCCCTCCACTTT. This gives the protein CASSLNHRVGNSSPLHF.

J is TRBJ2-1 and V is TRBV9; D perhaps matches TRBD2 (5 bases). V was shortened by 0 bases and J by 9 bases, with 22 bases between the two germline ends. The CDR3 is made up of 17 amino acids. Germline V CDR1 and CDR2: SGDLS, YYNGEE. In DNA, the CDR3 is TGTGCCAGCAGCGTAGAGAATAAGCGGACTCGCTCTGGTGAGCAGTTCTTC. It codes for CASSVENKRTRSGEQFF. Variable domain in full (rest from reference TRBV9 and TRBJ2-1): DSGVTQTPKHLITATGQRVTLRCSPRSGDLSVYWYQQSLDQGLQFLIQYYNGEERAKGNILERFSAQQFPDLHSELNLSSLELGDSALYFCASSVENKRTRSGEQFFGPGTRLTVL.

The rearrangement links TRBV4-2 to TRBJ2-3, with 9 bases that match TRBD2. V dropped 3 bases and J dropped 6; count of bases not matched to a gene: 10. Looked up from germline, CDR1 is LGHNA and CDR2 is YNFKEQ. This CDR3 has 16 residues. CDR3 protein: CASSQAFSGGGDTQYF. DNA for the CDR3: TGTGCCAGCAGCCAGGCCTTTAGCGGGGGCGGGGATACGCAGTATTTT.

V and J are TRBV15 and TRBJ1-5, with a possible D match to TRBD1 (5 bases). The V gene's germline CDR1 is LNHNV and CDR2 YYDKDF (reference sequence). The ends were cut back, 0 bases at V and 7 bases at J, with 10 bases in the middle. The CDR3 is 14 residues long. CDR3 in amino acids: CATSRDRGVQPQHF. The DNA of the CDR3 is TGTGCCACCAGCAGAGATCGGGGGGTACAGCCCCAGCATTTT.

The chain is built from TRBV4-2 and TRBJ1-6, with 8 bases aligning to TRBD1. CDR1 and CDR2 (germline): LGHNA, YNFKEQ. This CDR3 has 15 residues. J gave up 9 bases and V 6 bases, and 10 bases lay outside the gene matches. The CDR3 region is CASSLDRGDGSPLHF. CDR3 in DNA: TGTGCCAGCAGTCTAGACAGGGGAGATGGTTCACCCCTCCACTTT.

The chain combines TRBV9 with TRBJ2-5, with TRBD1 matching 11 bases. The CDR3 runs 15 residues. Germline V gives CDR1 SGDLS, CDR2 YYNGEE. Unmatched junction bases numbered 3, after V lost 0 bases and J lost 5 bases. CDR3 coding DNA: TGTGCCAGCAGCGTAGTAGGACAGGGGGCCGAGACCCAGTACTTC. Translating gives CASSVVGQGAETQYF.